This T cell receptor (beta chain) was sequenced for a study of blood T cell repertoires in COVID-19. Study as a whole: Some COVID-19 samples were acute and others convalescent; all came from the United States, Italy and Spain. From T cells, B-cell-depleted T cells, or PBMCs came the material, which was cDNA or gDNA.

The data were produced by immunoSEQ multiplex PCR, yet TCRdb's version contains in-frame clones alone and is incomplete. The sample holds approximately 70,000 clones, roughly nine tenths seen once. Sequenced sample: peripheral blood. The source of this sequence is a man aged 65 to 79 with active COVID-19.

The chain's CDR3 is CASSRAGLEYNEQFF. Written as DNA, the CDR3 is TGTGCCAGCAGCCGCGCCGGACTAGAGTACAATGAGCAGTTCTTC. This chain uses TRBV7-2 with TRBJ2-1, with 7 positions matching TRBD2. V was clipped by 5 bases and J by 4 bases; unmatched bases: 8. Germline assignment: CDR1 SGHTA and CDR2 FQGNSA. The CDR3 has 15 residues.